The clone carrying this T cell receptor (beta chain) turned up a few times. Its antigen is unknown. V was clipped by 6 bases and J by 4 bases, with 20 bases between them. CDR3 size: 16 residues. Looked up from germline, CDR1 is MDHEN and CDR2 is SYDVKM. These data come from a study of T cell clonotyping in hematopoietic cell transplantation. On the study more broadly: Recipients were bled about 28 days pretransplant and at posttransplant days 30, 100, 180. Whole-study results and caveats: At the given depth, recipient repertoires were over 95% de novo clonotypes.

Clones were sequenced by immunoSEQ multiplex PCR, and TCRdb holds only the in-frame ones, with some missing. The sample lists some 14,000 clones, roughly 64% occurring once. The V and J genes are TRBV28 and TRBJ2-3; either TRBD1 or TRBD2 may fit D (6 bases each). The sample consisted of PBMCs. This TCR was sampled from a human donor who either received an allogeneic hematopoietic cell transplant for a myeloid malignancy or was a related donor (not recorded which). Some clones in this sample may be carry-over from other donors' samples. CDR3 protein: CASRTLSDSGPDTQYF. In nucleotides, the CDR3 is TGTGCCAGCAGGACCCTTTCGGACAGCGGGCCAGATACGCAGTATTTT.